One sample yielded the 19 T cell receptor beta chains listed below, sequenced in a study of long-term antiretroviral therapy in people with HIV. An immunoSEQ assay, version v3.0, was performed at survey level. Generated by immunoSEQ multiplex PCR, the TCRdb table keeps only in-frame clones and is missing some. The sample has 14,000 or so clones, about 79% seen once. The sequences come from unsorted PBMCs, collected just before starting antiretroviral therapy. Receptors originate from a middle-aged man with HIV.

This clone occurred a few times. The rearrangement joins TRBV19 to TRBJ1-2; D perhaps matches TRBD1 (5 bases). Germline loops: CDR1 LNHDA, CDR2 SQIVND (reference sequence). The V gene lost 3 bases and the J gene lost 6 bases, with 17 bases spanning the gap. The CDR3 contains 15 residues. The CDR3 DNA reads TGTGCCAGTAGTATCGGGGGGGTAAGGAGGAATGGCTACACCTTC. Translating gives CASSIGGVRRNGYTF.

This chain links TRBV14 with TRBJ2-7; maybe TRBD2 (6 bases). Germline V CDR1 and CDR2: SGHDN, FVKESK. CDR3 size: 17 residues. V lost 0 bases to trimming and J lost 6 bases, with 21 bases between them. CDR3 DNA sequence: TGTGCCAGCAGCCAAGATGTGATAGTGACGGGGGTCCGCGAGCAGTACTTC. Translating gives CASSQDVIVTGVREQYF.

This clone has more than one count but fewer than ten. The gene calls are TRBV25-1 and TRBJ1-5; D is perhaps TRBD1 (5 bases). Germline loops: CDR1 MGHDK, CDR2 SYGVNS. Trimming took 10 bases from V and 5 from J, leaving 12 bases between them. This CDR3 has 12 residues. The CDR3 spells CATQEGYQPQHF. CDR3 nucleotide sequence: TGTGCCACGCAGGAGGGGTATCAGCCCCAGCATTTT.

The chain employs TRBV5-1 and TRBJ2-1; 10 nucleotides agree with TRBD2. Germline CDR1 is SGHRS and CDR2 is YFSETQ. The CDR3 extends over 16 amino acids. The trim removed 4 bases at V and 3 bases at J, leaving 7 bases unmatched. The CDR3 loop is CASSGYSSGSYNEQFF. CDR3 nucleotides: TGCGCCAGCAGCGGATATTCTAGCGGGAGCTACAATGAGCAGTTCTTC.

The genes are TRBV5-1 and TRBJ1-5; D might be TRBD1 (6 bases). Trimming shortened V by 0 bases and J by 2 bases, and 9 bases separated the two germline ends. From germline, CDR1 is SGHRS and CDR2 YFSETQ. The CDR3 covers 15 residues. The CDR3 coding sequence is TGCGCCAGCAGCTTGGGTGCAGGGGGCAATCAGCCCCAGCATTTT. Its protein product is CASSLGAGGNQPQHF.

The chain recombines TRBV11-3 with TRBJ2-7, with D possibly being TRBD2 (5 bases). Germline-derived CDR1 and CDR2 are SGHNT and YENEEA. This CDR3 contains 13 residues. The V end lost 1 base, the J end lost 3 bases, and 7 bases lay between the germline ends. CDR3 coding DNA: TGTGCCAGCAGCTTAGCCGGGAACTACGAGCAGTACTTC. It yields the protein CASSLAGNYEQYF.

DNA of the CDR3: TGTGCCAGCAGTGAGAGAGGACAGGGGAGGAAGACCCAGTACTTC. It is translated as CASSERGQGRKTQYF. The rearrangement joins TRBV2 to TRBJ2-5; 9 bases are shared with TRBD1. The germline V gene encodes CDR1 SNHLY and CDR2 FYNNEI. This CDR3 is 15 amino acids long. V trimming: 3 bases; J trimming: 6 bases; junction bases outside the gene matches: 8.

CDR3 sequence: CASSPGTVNQPQHF. CDR3 nucleotide sequence: TGTGCCAGCAGTCCCGGGACAGTCAATCAGCCCCAGCATTTT. The V gene is TRBV6-5, the J gene TRBJ1-5, with TRBD1 matching 7 bases. V shed 5 bases, J shed 3 bases, and the junction held 4 bases outside the gene matches. The germline V gene has CDR1 MNHEY and CDR2 SVGAGI. The length of the CDR3 is 14 residues.

This rearrangement joins TRBV29-1 to TRBJ2-7; 11 nucleotides align to TRBD1. This CDR3 contains 14 residues. Germline trimming cut 1 base from V and 4 bases from J; bases unmatched to any gene: 3. Germline V gene data show CDR1 as SQVTM and CDR2 as ANQGSEA. The CDR3 DNA follows: TGCAGCGTTGAAGCGGGGGACAGGGGGTACGAGCAGTACTTC. It is translated as CSVEAGDRGYEQYF.

This chain connects TRBV5-4 to TRBJ2-2; 10 nucleotides match TRBD2. The V and J ends lost 4 bases and 4 bases, in that order; junction bases with no gene match: 4. The CDR3 has 15 residues. From germline, CDR1 is SGHNT and CDR2 YYREEE (reference sequence). Written as DNA, the CDR3 is TGTGCCAGCAGCATAGCGGGAGGAGGCACCGGGGAGCTGTTTTTT. Protein product: CASSIAGGGTGELFF.

This chain connects TRBV4-1 to TRBJ2-1, with TRBD2 identical over 10 bases. This CDR3 region has 18 residues. CDR1 is MGHRA and CDR2 is YSYEKL in the germline V gene. V trimming: 0 bases; J trimming: 4 bases; junction bases outside the gene matches: 9. The CDR3 nucleotides read TGCGCCAGCAGCCAAGATATCGCGACTAGCGGGCTTTACAATGAGCAGTTCTTC. This sequence encodes CASSQDIATSGLYNEQFF.

The V and J genes are TRBV29-1 and TRBJ2-2, with 8 nucleotides matching TRBD1. The CDR3 extends over 16 amino acids. CDR1 SQVTM and CDR2 ANQGSEA come from the germline V gene. Trimming removed 0 bases from V and 5 bases from J; junction bases left unmatched: 8. The CDR3 region is CSVEDETGDVTGELFF. The CDR3, as DNA: TGCAGCGTTGAAGATGAGACAGGGGATGTTACCGGGGAGCTGTTTTTT.

The chain has TRBV5-6 and TRBJ2-3; a weak D match, TRBD2 (6 bases). This CDR3 has 14 amino acids. Germline V gives CDR1 SGHDT, CDR2 YYEEEE. V lost 4 bases and J 4 bases, leaving 13 bases between the germline ends. The CDR3 DNA sequence: TGTGCCAGCAGCAGAAGGAGGGGCGCAGATACGCAGTATTTT. Translation: CASSRRRGADTQYF.

CDR3 in amino acids: CASSLSGPGLAWNLEQYF. Here the CDR3 DNA reads TGTGCCAGCAGTTTATCTGGTCCGGGACTAGCGTGGAACTTGGAGCAGTACTTC. J is TRBJ2-7 and V is TRBV27, with 10 bases identical to TRBD2. Germline values: CDR1 MNHEY, CDR2 SMNVEV (reference sequence). The CDR3 is made up of 18 amino acids. J gave up 7 bases and V 0 bases, and 15 bases lay outside the gene matches.

This clone has a handful of counts. The V and J genes are TRBV10-3 and TRBJ1-6, with a weak D call TRBD1 (5 bases). Germline V lookup: CDR1 ENHRY, CDR2 SYGVKD. Trimming shortened V by 6 bases and J by 8 bases, and 14 bases separated the two germline ends. This CDR3 has 14 amino acids. CDR3: CAISPDIRDSPLHF. The CDR3 DNA reads as TGTGCCATCAGCCCGGACATAAGGGATTCACCCCTCCACTTT.

The chain is built from TRBV7-2 and TRBJ1-2; no definite D call. This CDR3 region has 14 residues. CDR1 is SGHTA, CDR2 FQGNSA, per germline. The germline V and J ends were trimmed by 7 bases and 2 bases, with 14 bases remaining between them. CDR3 protein: CASTTIQLNYGYTF. CDR3 nucleotide sequence: TGTGCCAGCACCACGATACAGCTAAACTATGGCTACACCTTC.

The chain recombines TRBV6-1 with TRBJ1-1; 7 bases match TRBD1. V dropped 1 base and J dropped 5; count of bases not matched to a gene: 7. Looked up from germline, CDR1 is MNHNS and CDR2 is SASEGT. This CDR3 region has 15 residues. CDR3: CASSEGTGVATEAFF. Here the CDR3 DNA reads TGTGCCAGCAGTGAAGGAACAGGGGTTGCGACTGAAGCTTTCTTT.

V gene TRBV6-5 combines with J gene TRBJ1-1; 7 bases fit TRBD1. This CDR3 comprises 14 residues. Germline CDR1 MNHEY, CDR2 SVGAGI. Germline trimming cut 2 bases from V and 1 base from J; bases unmatched to any gene: 1. The CDR3 reads CASSYDRANTEAFF. Written as DNA, the CDR3 is TGTGCCAGCAGTTACGACAGGGCGAACACTGAAGCTTTCTTT.

The chain couples TRBV19 to TRBJ1-1, with TRBD1 identical over 7 bases. The V segment lost 3 bases and the J segment 0 bases; nucleotides outside the gene matches: 4. The length of the CDR3 is 15 residues. Germline CDR1 reads LNHDA; CDR2 reads SQIVND (reference sequence). The CDR3 loop reads CASSITGALNTEAFF. The CDR3 DNA sequence: TGTGCCAGTAGTATCACAGGGGCCCTGAACACTGAAGCTTTCTTT.